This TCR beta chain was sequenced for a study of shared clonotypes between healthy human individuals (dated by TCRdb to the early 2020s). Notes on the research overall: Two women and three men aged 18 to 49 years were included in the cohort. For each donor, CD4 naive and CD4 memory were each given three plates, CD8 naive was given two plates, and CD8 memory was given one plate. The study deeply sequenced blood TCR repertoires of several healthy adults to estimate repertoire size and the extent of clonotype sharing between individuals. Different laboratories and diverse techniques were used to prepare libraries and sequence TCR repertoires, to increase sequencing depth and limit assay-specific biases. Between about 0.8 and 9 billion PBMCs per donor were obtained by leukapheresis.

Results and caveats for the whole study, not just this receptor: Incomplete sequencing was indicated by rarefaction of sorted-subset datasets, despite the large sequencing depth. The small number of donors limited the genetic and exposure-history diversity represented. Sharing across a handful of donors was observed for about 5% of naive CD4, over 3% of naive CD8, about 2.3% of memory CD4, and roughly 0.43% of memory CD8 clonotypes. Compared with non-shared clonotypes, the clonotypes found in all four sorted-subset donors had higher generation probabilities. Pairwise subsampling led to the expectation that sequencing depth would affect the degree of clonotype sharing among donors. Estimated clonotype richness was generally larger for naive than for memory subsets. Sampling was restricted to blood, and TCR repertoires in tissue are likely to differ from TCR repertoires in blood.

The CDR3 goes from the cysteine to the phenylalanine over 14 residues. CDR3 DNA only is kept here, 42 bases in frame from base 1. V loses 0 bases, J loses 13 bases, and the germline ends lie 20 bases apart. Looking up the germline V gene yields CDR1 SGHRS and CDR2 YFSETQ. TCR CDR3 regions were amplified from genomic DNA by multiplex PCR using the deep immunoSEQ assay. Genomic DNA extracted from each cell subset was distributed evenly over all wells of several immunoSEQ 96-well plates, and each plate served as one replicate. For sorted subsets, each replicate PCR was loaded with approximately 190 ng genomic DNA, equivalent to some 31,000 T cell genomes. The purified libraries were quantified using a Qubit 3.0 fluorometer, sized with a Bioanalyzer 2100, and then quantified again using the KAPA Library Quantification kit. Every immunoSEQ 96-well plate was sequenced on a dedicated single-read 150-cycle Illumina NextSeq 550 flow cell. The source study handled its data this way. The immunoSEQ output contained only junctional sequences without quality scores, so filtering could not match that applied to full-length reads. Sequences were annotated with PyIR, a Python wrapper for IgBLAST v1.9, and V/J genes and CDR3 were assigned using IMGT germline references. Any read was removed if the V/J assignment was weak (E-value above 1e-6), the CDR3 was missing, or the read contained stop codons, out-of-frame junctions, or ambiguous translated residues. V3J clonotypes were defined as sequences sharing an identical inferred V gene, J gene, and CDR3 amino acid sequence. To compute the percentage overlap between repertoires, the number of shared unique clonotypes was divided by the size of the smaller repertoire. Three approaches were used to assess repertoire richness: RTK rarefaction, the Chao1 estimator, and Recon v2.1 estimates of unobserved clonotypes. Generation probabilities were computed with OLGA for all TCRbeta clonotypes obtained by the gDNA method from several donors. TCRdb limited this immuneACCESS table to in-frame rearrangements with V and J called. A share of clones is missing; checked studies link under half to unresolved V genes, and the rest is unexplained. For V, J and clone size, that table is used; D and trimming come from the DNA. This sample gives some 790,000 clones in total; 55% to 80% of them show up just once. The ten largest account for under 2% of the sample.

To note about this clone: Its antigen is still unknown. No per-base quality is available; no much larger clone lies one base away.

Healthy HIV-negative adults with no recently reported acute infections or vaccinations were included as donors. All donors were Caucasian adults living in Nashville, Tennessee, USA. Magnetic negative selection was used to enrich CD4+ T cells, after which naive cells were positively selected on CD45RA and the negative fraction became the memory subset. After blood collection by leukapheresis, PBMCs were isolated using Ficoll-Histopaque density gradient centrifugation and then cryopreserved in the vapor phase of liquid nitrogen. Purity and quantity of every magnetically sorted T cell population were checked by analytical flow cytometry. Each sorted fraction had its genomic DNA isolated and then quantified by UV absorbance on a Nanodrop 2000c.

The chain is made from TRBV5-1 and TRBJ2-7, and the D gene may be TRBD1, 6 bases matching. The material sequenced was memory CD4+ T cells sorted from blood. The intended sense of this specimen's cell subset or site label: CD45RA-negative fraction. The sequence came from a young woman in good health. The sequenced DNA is TGCGCCAGCAGCTTGGATCGTGTCGGGGACAAGGGTTACTTC. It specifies CASSLDRVGDKGYF.